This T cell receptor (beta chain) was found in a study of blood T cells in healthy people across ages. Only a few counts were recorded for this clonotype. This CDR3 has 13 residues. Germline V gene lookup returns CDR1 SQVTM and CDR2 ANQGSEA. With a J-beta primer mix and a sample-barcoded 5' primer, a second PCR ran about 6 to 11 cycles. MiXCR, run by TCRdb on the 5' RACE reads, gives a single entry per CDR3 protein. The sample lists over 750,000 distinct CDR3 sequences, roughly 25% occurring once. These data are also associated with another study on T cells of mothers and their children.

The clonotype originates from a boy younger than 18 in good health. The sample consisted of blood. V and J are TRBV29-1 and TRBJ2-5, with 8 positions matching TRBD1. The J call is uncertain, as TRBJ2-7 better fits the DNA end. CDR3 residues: CSVDRQGADEQYF. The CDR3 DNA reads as TGCAGCGTTGATCGCCAGGGGGCTGACGAGCAGTACTTC.